What follows describes a single T cell receptor beta chain. Its antigen is unidentified. Sampling times: baseline, cycle 4 day 1, cycle 7 day 1. The data belong to a study of OX40 agonist ivuxolimab in advanced cancers. Whole-study results and caveats: Clonal expansion was among the lowest in partial responders at 0.1-3.0 mg/kg, especially CD8+. At doses 0.1 to 3.0 mg/kg, CD4+ and CD8+ clones expanded.

V dropped 4 bases and J dropped 4; count of bases not matched to a gene: 16. Germline V CDR1 and CDR2: KGHSH, LQKENI. This CDR3 is 19 amino acids long. Profiling relied on immunoSEQ multiplex PCR, and the TCRdb table lists in-frame clones only, not all of them. In the table there are roughly 71,000 clones, about 87% of which are singletons. This sequence originates from an adult with an advanced solid tumor such as melanoma, head and neck, liver or kidney cancer. J is TRBJ2-2 and V is TRBV18, with 9 bases fitting TRBD1. The starting material was CD4+ or CD8+ T cells sorted from blood, obtained in a trial of the OX40 agonist ivuxolimab. Written as DNA, the CDR3 is TGTGCCAGCTCACTCTCCGGGACAGGGTCCCTAGCTGTCACCGGGGAGCTGTTTTTT. Its translation: CASSLSGTGSLAVTGELFF.